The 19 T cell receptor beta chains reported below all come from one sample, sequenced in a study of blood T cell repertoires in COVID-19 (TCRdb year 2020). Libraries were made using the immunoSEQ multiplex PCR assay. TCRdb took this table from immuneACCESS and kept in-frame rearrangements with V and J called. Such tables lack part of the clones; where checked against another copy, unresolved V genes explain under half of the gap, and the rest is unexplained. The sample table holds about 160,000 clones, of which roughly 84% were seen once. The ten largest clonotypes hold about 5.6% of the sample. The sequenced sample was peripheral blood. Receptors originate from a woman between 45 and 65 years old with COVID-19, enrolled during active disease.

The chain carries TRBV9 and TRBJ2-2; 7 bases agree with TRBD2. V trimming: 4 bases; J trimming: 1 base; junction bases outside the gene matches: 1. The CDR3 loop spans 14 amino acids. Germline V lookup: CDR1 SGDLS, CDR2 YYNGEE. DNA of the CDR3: TGTGCCAGCAGCCCGGGAGGGAACACCGGGGAGCTGTTTTTT. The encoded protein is CASSPGGNTGELFF.

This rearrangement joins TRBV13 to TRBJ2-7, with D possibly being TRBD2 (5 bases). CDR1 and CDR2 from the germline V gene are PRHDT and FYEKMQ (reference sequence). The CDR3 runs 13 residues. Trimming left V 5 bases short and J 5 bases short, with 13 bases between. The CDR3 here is CASSRGPPNEQYF. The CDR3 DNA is TGTGCCAGCAGCCGAGGGCCCCCAAACGAGCAGTACTTC.

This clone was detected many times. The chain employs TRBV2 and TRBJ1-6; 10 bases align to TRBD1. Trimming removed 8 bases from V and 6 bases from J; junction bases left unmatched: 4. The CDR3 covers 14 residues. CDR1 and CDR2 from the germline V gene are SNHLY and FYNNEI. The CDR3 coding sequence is TGTGCCAGCGGGACAGGGGAGTCTAATTCACCCCTCCACTTT. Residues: CASGTGESNSPLHF.

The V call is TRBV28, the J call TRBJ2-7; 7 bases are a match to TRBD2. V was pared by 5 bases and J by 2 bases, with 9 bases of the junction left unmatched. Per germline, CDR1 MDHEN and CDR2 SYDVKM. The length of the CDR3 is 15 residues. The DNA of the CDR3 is TGTGCCAGCAGTCCTGGGGGGGGAACAACCTACGAGCAGTACTTC. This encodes CASSPGGGTTYEQYF.

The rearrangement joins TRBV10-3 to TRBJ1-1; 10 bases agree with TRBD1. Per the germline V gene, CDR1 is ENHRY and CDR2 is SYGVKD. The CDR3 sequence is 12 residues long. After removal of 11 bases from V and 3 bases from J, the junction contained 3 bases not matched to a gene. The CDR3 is CAGGTGDTEAFF. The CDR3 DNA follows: TGTGCCGGGGGGACAGGGGACACTGAAGCTTTCTTT.

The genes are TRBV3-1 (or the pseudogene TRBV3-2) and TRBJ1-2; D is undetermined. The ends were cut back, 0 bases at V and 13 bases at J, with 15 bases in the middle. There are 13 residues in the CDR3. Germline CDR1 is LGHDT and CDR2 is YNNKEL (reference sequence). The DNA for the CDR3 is TGTGCCAGCAGCCAAGATCCCCAGGTTAGGTCCACCTTC. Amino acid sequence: CASSQDPQVRSTF.

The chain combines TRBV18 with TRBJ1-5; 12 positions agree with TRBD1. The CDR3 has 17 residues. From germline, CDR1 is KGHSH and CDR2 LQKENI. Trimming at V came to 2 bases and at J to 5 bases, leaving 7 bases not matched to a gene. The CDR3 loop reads CASSPDRDRGRDQPQHF. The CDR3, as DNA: TGTGCCAGCTCACCAGACCGGGACAGGGGGCGTGATCAGCCCCAGCATTTT.

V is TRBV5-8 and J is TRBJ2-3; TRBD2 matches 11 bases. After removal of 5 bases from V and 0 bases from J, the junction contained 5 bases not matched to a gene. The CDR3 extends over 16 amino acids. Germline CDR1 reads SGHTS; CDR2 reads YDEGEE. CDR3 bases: TGTGCCAGCAGTCCCGGGACTAGCGGAAGCACAGATACGCAGTATTTT. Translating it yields CASSPGTSGSTDTQYF.

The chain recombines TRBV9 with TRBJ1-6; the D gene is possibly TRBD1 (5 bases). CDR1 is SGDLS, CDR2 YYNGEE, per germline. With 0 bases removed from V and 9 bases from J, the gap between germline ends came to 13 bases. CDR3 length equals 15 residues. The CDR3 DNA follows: TGTGCCAGCAGCGTAGGGTCGCAGGGAGGTTCACCCCTCCACTTT. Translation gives CASSVGSQGGSPLHF.

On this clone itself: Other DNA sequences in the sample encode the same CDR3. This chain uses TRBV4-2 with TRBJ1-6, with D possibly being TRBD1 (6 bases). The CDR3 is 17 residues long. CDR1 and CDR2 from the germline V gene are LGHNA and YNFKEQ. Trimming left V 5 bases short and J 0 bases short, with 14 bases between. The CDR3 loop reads CASSTGQFSSYNSPLHF. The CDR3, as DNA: TGTGCCAGCAGCACAGGGCAGTTCAGCTCCTATAATTCACCCCTCCACTTT.

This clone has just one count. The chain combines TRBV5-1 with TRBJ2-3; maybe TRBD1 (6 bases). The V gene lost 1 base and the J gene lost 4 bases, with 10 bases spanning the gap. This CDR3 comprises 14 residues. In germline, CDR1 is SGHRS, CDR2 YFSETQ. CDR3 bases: TGCGCCAGCAGCTTGCTTGCAGGGGCAGATACGCAGTATTTT. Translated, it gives CASSLLAGADTQYF.

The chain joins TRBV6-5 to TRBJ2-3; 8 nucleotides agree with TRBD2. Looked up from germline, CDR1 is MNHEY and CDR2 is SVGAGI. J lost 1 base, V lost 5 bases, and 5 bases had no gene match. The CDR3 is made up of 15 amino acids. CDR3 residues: CASSRAGEGTDTQYF. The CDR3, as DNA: TGTGCCAGCAGTAGAGCGGGGGAGGGCACAGATACGCAGTATTTT.

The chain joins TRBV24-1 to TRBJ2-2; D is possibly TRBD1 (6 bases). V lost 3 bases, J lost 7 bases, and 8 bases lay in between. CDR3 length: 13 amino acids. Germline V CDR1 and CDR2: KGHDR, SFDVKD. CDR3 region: CATSDNRVGELFF. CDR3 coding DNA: TGTGCCACCAGTGATAACAGGGTCGGGGAGCTGTTTTTT.

The chain's CDR3 is CASSVEAGVYNEQFF. The CDR3 coding sequence is TGTGCCAGCAGCGTAGAAGCGGGGGTATACAATGAGCAGTTCTTC. The chain has TRBV9 and TRBJ2-1, with TRBD2 matching over 8 bases. This CDR3 has 15 residues. Germline V gives CDR1 SGDLS, CDR2 YYNGEE. Trimming cost V 0 bases and J 4 bases; bases outside gene matches: 3.

The CDR3 DNA is TGTGCCAGCAGCCCAGGAGCGGGGGGAGATACGCAGTATTTT. This codes for CASSPGAGGDTQYF. The rearrangement joins TRBV7-3 to TRBJ2-3, with TRBD2 matching over 9 bases. Per germline, CDR1 SGHTA and CDR2 FQGTGA. The CDR3 consists of 14 residues. V trimming: 5 bases; J trimming: 5 bases; junction bases outside the gene matches: 5. The variable domain in full, with the rest retrieved from reference TRBV7-3 and TRBJ2-3, is GAGVSQTPSNKVTEKGKYVELRCDPISGHTALYWYRQSLGQGPEFLIYFQGTGAADDSGLPNDRFFAVRPEGSVSTLKIQRTERGDSAVYLCASSPGAGGDTQYFGPGTRLTVL.

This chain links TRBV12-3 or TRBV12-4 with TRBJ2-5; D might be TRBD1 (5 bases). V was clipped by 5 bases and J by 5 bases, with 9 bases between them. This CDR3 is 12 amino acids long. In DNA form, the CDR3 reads TGTGCCAGCAGTCAGCCAGGGGAGACCCAGTACTTC. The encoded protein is CASSQPGETQYF.

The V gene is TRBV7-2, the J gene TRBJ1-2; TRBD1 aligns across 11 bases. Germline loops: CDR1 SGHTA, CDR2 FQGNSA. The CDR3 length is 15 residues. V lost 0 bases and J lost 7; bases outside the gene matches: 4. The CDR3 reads CASSLAPGQGVGYTF. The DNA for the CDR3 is TGTGCCAGCAGCTTAGCACCGGGACAGGGGGTTGGCTACACCTTC.

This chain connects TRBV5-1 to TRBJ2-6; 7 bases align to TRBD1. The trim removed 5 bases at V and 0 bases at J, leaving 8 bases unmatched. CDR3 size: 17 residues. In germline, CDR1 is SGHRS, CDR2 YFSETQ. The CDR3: CASRTGTVSSGANVLTF. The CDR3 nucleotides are TGCGCCAGCAGAACCGGGACAGTGAGCTCTGGGGCCAACGTCCTGACTTTC.

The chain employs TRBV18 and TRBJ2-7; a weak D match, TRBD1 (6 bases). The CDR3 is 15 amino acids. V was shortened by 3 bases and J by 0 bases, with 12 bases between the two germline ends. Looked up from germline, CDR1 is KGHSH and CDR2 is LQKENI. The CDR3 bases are TGTGCCAGCTCACCTACTAGGACAGACTCCTACGAGCAGTACTTC. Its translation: CASSPTRTDSYEQYF.